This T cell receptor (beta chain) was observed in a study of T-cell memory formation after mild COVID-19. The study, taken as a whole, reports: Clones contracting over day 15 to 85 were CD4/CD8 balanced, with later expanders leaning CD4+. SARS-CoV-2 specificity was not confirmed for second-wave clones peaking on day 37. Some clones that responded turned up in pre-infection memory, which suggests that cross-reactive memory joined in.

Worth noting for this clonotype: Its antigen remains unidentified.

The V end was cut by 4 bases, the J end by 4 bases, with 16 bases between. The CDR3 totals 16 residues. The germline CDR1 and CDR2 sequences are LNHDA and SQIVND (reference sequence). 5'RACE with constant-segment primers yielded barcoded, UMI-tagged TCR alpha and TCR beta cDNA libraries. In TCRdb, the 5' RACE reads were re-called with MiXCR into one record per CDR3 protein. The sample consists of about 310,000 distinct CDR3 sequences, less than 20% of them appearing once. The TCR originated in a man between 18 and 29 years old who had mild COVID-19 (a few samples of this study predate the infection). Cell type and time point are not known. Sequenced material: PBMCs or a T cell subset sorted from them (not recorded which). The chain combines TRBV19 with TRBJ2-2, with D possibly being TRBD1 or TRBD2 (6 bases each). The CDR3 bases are TGTGCCAGTAGTACAATCCTCAGGGGAGGCACCGGGGAGCTGTTTTTT. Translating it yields CASSTILRGGTGELFF.